These T cell receptor beta chains were read from a single sample in a study of spatial heterogeneity in lung cancer. MiXCR, run by TCRdb on the 5' RACE reads, gives a single entry per CDR3 protein. This sample has 50,000 or so distinct CDR3 sequences, with 7.6% found just once. The sequences come from PBMCs, collected at surgery. The receptors originated from a female donor with early-stage non-small cell lung cancer. Each CDR3 is given with its conserved first and last residue. Each record gives: D gene, J gene, V gene, clone size, CDR3 protein, CDR3 DNA. A D gene is named only where the DNA matches it firmly. Where a row states a size, it is once, few, many or the class of an expanded clone; other rows omit it.

D: -
J: TRBJ2-7
V: TRBV5-4
size: many
CDR3: CASSPTEVGNEQYF
DNA: TGTGCCAGCAGCCCCACGGAAGTAGGGAACGAGCAGTACTTC

D: -
J: TRBJ1-1
V: TRBV7-9
size: -
CDR3: CASSRGGGIPPNPEAFF
DNA: TGTGCCAGCAGCCGAGGGGGGGGAATCCCCCCCAATCCTGAAGCTTTCTTT

D: -
J: TRBJ1-1
V: TRBV2
size: few
CDR3: CASSPGREVTEAFF
DNA: TGTGCCAGCAGTCCGGGGCGGGAGGTCACTGAAGCTTTCTTT

D: -
J: TRBJ1-1
V: TRBV5-4
size: -
CDR3: CASSLTFNTETFF
DNA: TGTGCCAGCAGCTTGACATTCAACACTGAAACTTTCTTT

D: -
J: TRBJ2-4
V: TRBV6-5
size: -
CDR3: CASSGWAGAKNIQYF
DNA: TGTGCCAGCAGTGGGTGGGCGGGGGCCAAAAACATTCAGTACTTC

D: -
J: TRBJ2-5
V: TRBV5-5
size: -
CDR3: CASSLNFFETQETQYF
DNA: TGTGCCAGCAGCTTGAATTTTTTCGAGACCCAAGAGACCCAGTACTTC

D: TRBD1
J: TRBJ2-6
V: TRBV6-2/TRBV6-3
size: many
CDR3: CASSFRDRSSGANVLTF
DNA: TGTGCCAGCAGTTTCCGGGACAGGAGCTCTGGGGCCAACGTCCTGACTTTC

D: -
J: TRBJ2-1
V: TRBV2
size: few
CDR3: CASSEASPLDSARGEQFF
DNA: TGTGCCAGCAGTGAAGCTTCCCCCCTGGACTCGGCTCGCGGTGAGCAGTTCTTC

D: -
J: TRBJ2-2
V: TRBV7-9
size: -
CDR3: CASSLRSTGELFF
DNA: TGTGCCAGCAGCTTACGGAGTACCGGGGAGCTGTTTTTT

D: -
J: TRBJ2-2
V: TRBV7-2
size: many
CDR3: CASSRGTGHTGELFF
DNA: TGTGCCAGCAGCCGAGGAACGGGGCACACCGGGGAGCTGTTTTTT

D: -
J: TRBJ2-2
V: TRBV19
size: -
CDR3: CASSRGVELFF
DNA: TGTGCCAGTAGTCGCGGAGTGGAGCTGTTTTTT

D: -
J: TRBJ2-2
V: TRBV18
size: many
CDR3: CASSPLSRPNTGELFF
DNA: TGTGCCAGCTCACCTCTCAGTCGTCCGAACACCGGGGAGCTGTTTTTT

D: -
J: TRBJ2-7
V: TRBV6-2/TRBV6-3
size: many
CDR3: CATSDYPGEQYF
DNA: TGTGCCACCTCTGACTACCCAGGCGAGCAGTACTTC

D: -
J: TRBJ2-5
V: TRBV29-1
size: many
CDR3: CSGRDTPKETQYF
DNA: TGCAGCGGTCGGGACACCCCTAAAGAGACCCAGTACTTC

D: -
J: TRBJ1-1
V: TRBV4-1
size: many
CDR3: CASSPGVNTEAFF
DNA: TGCGCCAGCAGCCCAGGGGTGAACACTGAAGCTTTCTTT

D: -
J: TRBJ1-2
V: TRBV11-2
size: few
CDR3: CASSLVATREDGYTF
DNA: TGTGCCAGCAGCTTAGTTGCCACAAGAGAAGATGGCTACACCTTC

D: -
J: TRBJ2-3
V: TRBV20-1
size: -
CDR3: CSASEGLGADTQYF
DNA: TGCAGTGCTAGTGAAGGGCTCGGGGCAGATACGCAGTATTTT

D: TRBD2
J: TRBJ2-3
V: TRBV10-3
size: few
CDR3: CAISDQAGGQGDTQYF
DNA: TGTGCCATCAGTGACCAGGCGGGGGGGCAGGGAGATACGCAGTATTTT

D: TRBD1
J: TRBJ1-5
V: TRBV15
size: few
CDR3: CATSRGDRGPQHF
DNA: TGTGCCACCAGCAGGGGGGACAGGGGGCCCCAGCATTTT